The 32 T cell receptor beta chains in this list originate from one sample, sequenced in a study of tumor-infiltrating lymphocytes in primary liver carcinoma (TCRdb year 2017). Total RNA and DNA were co-extracted without cell sorting from roughly 20-30 mg of bulk tissue using the AllPrep DNA/RNA mini kit. Sequencing was carried out with an Illumina HiSeq 2500. Using a constant-region primer and ProtoScript II reverse transcriptase, TCRbeta-specific cDNA was reverse-transcribed from roughly 460 ng total RNA. Three nested multiplex PCR rounds, following a slightly modified ARM-PCR procedure, were used to build the TCRbeta libraries. The first two PCR rounds used multiplex TRBV1-TRBV30 forward primers with a Cbeta reverse primer, each for approximately 9 cycles. TCRdb ran its own pipeline on the public reads, namely fastp trimming at Q25 and MiXCR clone calling, and kept in-frame beta chains. CDR3 protein sequences are deduplicated, and each keeps its most common genes and DNA. The sample table shows 90,000 to 110,000 distinct CDR3 sequences, and roughly 80% are seen once. Of the sample, around 21% falls within the top ten clones.

Sequencing was done on a sample of liver tumor tissue from sampling region 3. The cell subset or site label, read with the paper, signifies: tumor region T3, left-lateral pole. The receptors come from a man aged 35 to 55 with primary liver carcinoma and hepatitis B virus infection.

As regards this clonotype: Compared with germline, one end of the junction differs, possibly owing to a read error. The chain has TRBV11-3 and TRBJ1-1; D gene uncertain. The CDR3 covers 13 residues. CDR1 and CDR2 (germline): SGHNT, YENEEA. This chain's CDR3 is CVSILGFGSEAFF. In DNA form, the CDR3 reads TGTGTCAGCATCTTAGGTTTCGGCAGTGAGGCTTTCTTT.

Concerning this clonotype itself: The CDR3 does not close with the conserved phenylalanine or tryptophan, likely indicating a read error. The CDR3 is CASTYGTGLNEKLFL. CDR3 in DNA: TGTGCCAGCACCTACGGGACAGGGCTGAATGAAAAACTGTTTTTA. V and J are TRBV7-9 and TRBJ1-4; TRBD1 matches at 9 bases. CDR1 SEHNR and CDR2 FQNEAQ come from the germline V gene (reference sequence). The junction had 8 bases not matched to a gene; V was cut back by 7 bases and J by 5 bases. The CDR3 runs to 15 residues.

About this clonotype itself: At one end the junction does not follow the germline gene, possibly because of a read error. The rearrangement joins TRBV10-2 to TRBJ1-6; no clear D gene. Germline loops: CDR1 WSHSY, CDR2 SAAADI. The CDR3 has 14 residues. The CDR3 coding sequence is TGCGCCAGCTGTGAGACCACGGTTAATTCACACCTCCACTTT. Protein sequence: CASCETTVNSHLHF.

This clonotype was seen a few times. The chain has TRBV20-1 and TRBJ2-7; 12 bases align to TRBD2. There are 17 residues in the CDR3. V shed 1 base, J shed 0 bases, and the junction held 7 bases outside the gene matches. From germline, CDR1 is DFQATT and CDR2 SNEGSKA (reference sequence). The CDR3 region has the DNA TGCAGTGCTAGAGGATCCCGGACTAGCGGGGACTCCTACGAGCAGTACTTC. Its protein product is CSARGSRTSGDSYEQYF.

Concerning this clonotype: Germline is not matched at one junction end, which may reflect a read error. This sequence joins TRBV29-1 and TRBJ1-2, with D perhaps TRBD1 (5 bases). Per the germline V gene, CDR1 is SQVTM and CDR2 is ANQGSEA. The CDR3 extends over 18 amino acids. The CDR3, as DNA: TGCAGCGTTGGGGCACTAACAGGAACTCTAGTGGCTAACTATGACTACACCTTC. It yields the protein CSVGALTGTLVANYDYTF. Full variable domain (rest looked up from reference TRBV29-1 and TRBJ1-2): SAVISQKPSRDICQRGTSLTIQCQVDSQVTMMFWYRQQPGQSLTLIATANQGSEATYESGFVIDKFPISRPNLTFSTLTVSNMSPEDSSIYLCSVGALTGTLVANYDYTFGSGTRLTVV.

Concerning this clonotype: The junction differs from germline at one of its ends, possibly a read error. The rearrangement joins TRBV10-3 to TRBJ1-2; D remains ambiguous. Germline assignment: CDR1 ENHRY and CDR2 SYGVKD. The CDR3 has 14 amino acids. CDR3 amino acids: CVISESSQGYGYTF. CDR3 bases: TGTGTCATCAGTGAGTCGTCTCAAGGTTATGGTTACACCTTC.

About this clonotype itself: A read error may account for a junction end that differs from germline. The gene calls are TRBV28 and TRBJ2-7; the D call may be TRBD1 or TRBD2 (6 bases each). The germline CDR1 and CDR2 sequences are MDHEN and SYDVKM. The CDR3 runs 14 residues. The CDR3 loop is CASTLGGGQYELYF. The CDR3 DNA follows: TGTGCCAGCACTCTCGGAGGGGGGCAATATGAGCTGTACTTC.

This clonotype was seen at least ten times. This rearrangement joins TRBV29-1 to TRBJ2-1; possible D gene TRBD2, 6 bases. Per the germline V gene, CDR1 is SQVTM and CDR2 is ANQGSEA. CDR3 length: 14 residues. Trimming left V 7 bases short and J 0 bases short, with 13 bases between. The CDR3 coding sequence is TGCAGCGGGGGGACTCAGAGCTCCTACAATGAGCAGTTCTTC. This sequence encodes CSGGTQSSYNEQFF.

The V gene is TRBV11-2, the J gene TRBJ2-2; TRBD2 matches at 9 bases. With 8 bases clipped from V and 2 bases from J, the junction kept 9 bases outside the gene matches. CDR1 and CDR2 from the germline V gene are SGHAT and FQNNGV. The CDR3 is 16 amino acids. The CDR3 DNA is TGTGCCAGCGGCCTTCTAGCGGGAACAAACACCGGGGAGCTGTTTTTT. This sequence encodes CASGLLAGTNTGELFF.

This clonotype occurred a few times. This sequence may be a read error, since a much larger clone differs from it by one base. The chain couples TRBV5-1 to TRBJ2-1; 10 bases agree with TRBD2. Per germline, CDR1 SGHRS and CDR2 YFSETQ. J gave up 8 bases and V 3 bases, and 8 bases lay outside the gene matches. The CDR3 has 15 amino acids. The CDR3 DNA reads as TGCGCCAGCAGCTCCACAGGTACTAGCGGGGATGAGCAGTTCTTC. This translates into CASSSTGTSGDEQFF.

The DNA for the CDR3 is TGTGCCAGCAGCTTACCCCCCTGCGGGACCCTTAATTCACCCCTCCACTTT. This codes for CASSLPPCGTLNSPLHF. The genes are TRBV7-8 and TRBJ1-6, with D perhaps matching TRBD1 (5 bases). Germline CDR1 SGHVS, CDR2 FQNEAQ. Trimming left V 2 bases short and J 6 bases short, with 17 bases between. The CDR3 has 17 amino acids.

In regard to this clonotype: This CDR3 is missing its conserved last phenylalanine or tryptophan, likely due to a read error. The J gene is TRBJ1-1, the V gene TRBV29-1; maybe TRBD1 (6 bases). CDR3 size: 15 residues. CDR1 and CDR2 from the germline V gene are SQVTM and ANQGSEA. CDR3 sequence: CSVEGGDTVNTEAFL. CDR3 bases: TGCAGCGTTGAAGGAGGGGACACAGTGAACACCGAAGCTTTCCTT.

A remark on this clonotype: The germline gene is not matched at one end of the junction; a read error may be the cause. CDR3 residues: CANSISGGQSYEQYF. The DNA of the CDR3 is TGCGCCAACAGCATATCCGGGGGACAGTCCTACGAGCAGTACTTC. V and J are TRBV5-1 and TRBJ2-7, with a possible D match to TRBD1 (7 bases). The germline V gene has CDR1 SGHRS and CDR2 YFSETQ. The CDR3 consists of 15 residues. Combining the CDR3 with reference TRBV5-1 and TRBJ2-7 gives the whole variable domain KAGVTQTPRYLIKTRGQQVTLSCSPISGHRSVSWYQQTPGQGLQFLFEYFSETQRNKGNFPGRFSGRQFSNSRSEMNVSTLELGDSALYLCANSISGGQSYEQYFGPGTRLTVT.

Note on this clonotype: At one of its ends the junction is not consistent with the germline gene, which may arise from a read error. J is TRBJ2-6 and V is TRBV7-9; TRBD1 agrees at 9 bases. Germline V gives CDR1 SEHNR, CDR2 FQNEAQ (reference sequence). This CDR3 region has 17 residues. CDR3 sequence reads: CASSGRTGGGGANFLTF. CDR3 sequence (DNA): TGTGCCAGCAGCGGTAGAACAGGGGGCGGAGGGGCCAACTTCCTGACTTTC.

As for this clonotype: The junction does not match germline at one end; this may be a read error. J is TRBJ1-4 and V is TRBV7-9; D is uncertain. CDR1 and CDR2 from the germline V gene are SEHNR and FQNEAQ (reference sequence). This CDR3 contains 14 residues. CDR3 sequence: CASNLADKNEKLFF. The DNA for the CDR3 is TGTGCCAGCAACTTAGCTGACAAGAATGAAAAACTGTTTTTT.

This clonotype was observed once. Without the conserved terminal phenylalanine or tryptophan, this CDR3 likely stems from a read error. This chain joins TRBV6-2 or TRBV6-3 and TRBJ2-5, with TRBD1 as a possible D gene (6 bases). CDR1 and CDR2 (germline): MNHEY, SVGEGT. Trimming removed 4 bases at V and 7 bases at J, with 16 bases between. This CDR3 has 14 amino acids. CDR3 sequence reads: CASSSRTVMGTQYS. As DNA, the CDR3 is TGTGCCAGCAGTTCACGGACAGTTATGGGGACCCAGTACTCC.

Ten or more counts support this clonotype. This rearrangement joins TRBV28 to TRBJ2-1; D gene ambiguous. V was trimmed by 6 bases and J by 0 bases, leaving 12 bases between them. Germline loops: CDR1 MDHEN, CDR2 SYDVKM. The CDR3 has 15 amino acids. CDR3 amino acids: CASRLISGSYNEQFF. The CDR3 DNA follows: TGTGCCAGCAGACTAATCTCGGGCTCCTACAATGAGCAGTTCTTC.

This clonotype was seen only a few times. Germline and junction disagree at one end, which may indicate a read error. The chain joins TRBV29-1 to TRBJ2-1; no reliable D call. CDR3 size: 10 residues. Per the germline V gene, CDR1 is SQVTM and CDR2 is ANQGSEA. The CDR3 nucleotides are TGCAACGCACGACGTAATGAGCAGTTCTTT. This codes for CNARRNEQFF.

This clonotype was seen once. This chain uses TRBV6-5 with TRBJ2-7; D may be TRBD1 or TRBD2 (5 bases each). V shed 2 bases and J shed 4 bases, with 15 bases lying between them. The CDR3 runs 15 residues. From germline, CDR1 is MNHEY and CDR2 SVGAGI. The CDR3 nucleotides read TGTGCCAGCAGTTACGAGGGTGGGGGAACTTACGAGCAGTACTTC. Protein product: CASSYEGGGTYEQYF.

This clonotype was counted between two and nine times. It may be a read error: a sequence one base away is much more abundant. This chain connects TRBV5-1 to TRBJ1-2, with D uncertain. V gave up 7 bases and J gave up 0 bases, with 7 bases separating them. The CDR3 runs to 12 residues. Germline loops: CDR1 SGHRS, CDR2 YFSETQ. The CDR3 reads CASGDTNYGYTF. The CDR3 bases are TGCGCCAGCGGTGATACTAACTATGGCTACACCTTC.

A word on this clonotype: One end of the junction does not line up with germline, which may come from a read error. The rearrangement uses TRBV7-6 and TRBJ2-5; D might be TRBD1 or TRBD2, each matching 5 bases. The CDR3 spans 12 residues. In germline, CDR1 is SGHVS, CDR2 FNYEAQ. Here the CDR3 DNA reads TGTGCCAGCAGTCGGTCTGAGGGGACCCACTACTTC. This codes for CASSRSEGTHYF.

Remarks on this clonotype: The missing conserved phenylalanine or tryptophan at the end of this CDR3 makes a read error likely. The CDR3 nucleotides read TGTGCCAGCAGTGACCGCCCCGCGACTAGTGGCAATGAGCAGTTCATC. It encodes CASSDRPATSGNEQFI. The chain employs TRBV6-1 and TRBJ2-1, with D perhaps matching TRBD2 (6 bases). The V gene's germline CDR1 is MNHNS and CDR2 SASEGT. This CDR3 comprises 16 residues. Trimming removed 3 bases from V and 6 bases from J, with 18 bases in between.

As concerns this clonotype: The junction shows a germline mismatch at one end, possibly a read error. DNA for the CDR3: TGCGCCAGCAGTTTGGCCAGGAGGCGGACTGAAGCTTTCTTT. It is translated as CASSLARRRTEAFF. The chain carries TRBV5-1 and TRBJ1-1; D is unresolved. Per the germline V gene, CDR1 is SGHRS and CDR2 is YFSETQ. The CDR3 consists of 14 residues.

This clonotype is termed medium-sized. V usage is TRBV11-1 and J usage is TRBJ1-1; the D gene is possibly TRBD1 (6 bases). The germline gives CDR1 SGHAT, CDR2 FQDESV (reference sequence). Trimming removed 4 bases from V and 8 bases from J, with 17 bases in between. The CDR3 contains 14 residues. The CDR3 protein is CASSWDNHKPEAFF. CDR3 sequence (DNA): TGTGCCAGCAGCTGGGACAACCATAAGCCCGAAGCTTTCTTT.

In regard to this clonotype: Just one base apart from a much larger clone, this may be a read error. This rearrangement joins TRBV28 to TRBJ1-4, with 12 bases identical to TRBD1. CDR3 length equals 15 residues. The V gene's germline CDR1 is MDHEN and CDR2 SYDVKM. CDR3 sequence reads: CASSLGQGANEELFF. DNA for the CDR3: TGTGCCAGCAGTTTGGGACAGGGGGCCAATGAAGAACTGTTTTTT.

As for this clonotype: The CDR3 carries no conserved terminal phenylalanine or tryptophan, so it likely arises from a read error. J is TRBJ2-1 and V is TRBV11-2; 8 bases fit TRBD2. V was clipped by 5 bases and J by 5 bases; unmatched bases: 14. Germline CDR1 reads SGHAT; CDR2 reads FQNNGV. CDR3 length: 17 amino acids. CDR3 DNA sequence: TGTGCCAGCAGCCCCCGCGGTAGCGGGATTATCCACAATGAGCAGTTCTAT. Protein: CASSPRGSGIIHNEQFY.

This chain connects TRBV6-1 to TRBJ2-5; D call uncertain. V lost 11 bases to trimming and J lost 7 bases, with 14 bases between them. The CDR3 is 11 residues long. The germline V gene has CDR1 MNHNS and CDR2 SASEGT. The CDR3: CARGASPTQYF. In nucleotides, the CDR3 is TGTGCCCGCGGTGCGTCACCGACCCAGTACTTC.

This clonotype was detected once. V and J are TRBV12-3 or TRBV12-4 and TRBJ1-1; no clear D. This CDR3 spans 12 amino acids. The V and J ends lost 6 bases and 12 bases respectively, with 17 bases between them. The CDR3 DNA reads TGTGCCAGCAGGTATGTGACGGCCGAGACTTTCTTT. Residues: CASRYVTAETFF.

A remark on this clonotype: Compared with germline, one end of the junction differs, possibly owing to a read error. The gene calls are TRBV7-2 and TRBJ2-7, with 7 bases identical to TRBD1. This CDR3 contains 12 residues. The germline gives CDR1 SGHTA, CDR2 FQGNSA. The CDR3 DNA reads TGTGCCAGCAGCTTAACAGGGGACGAACAGTACTTC. This gives the protein CASSLTGDEQYF.

Details on this clonotype: Because the CDR3 is missing its conserved closing phenylalanine or tryptophan, this is likely a read error. The rearrangement uses TRBV4-2 and TRBJ2-7; 7 nucleotides align to TRBD1. Germline values: CDR1 LGHNA, CDR2 YNFKEQ. The CDR3 contains 14 residues. The CDR3 DNA sequence: TGTGTCAGGAGCCAAGATCGAGGGGGCCACGAGCAGTACTTA. It encodes CVRSQDRGGHEQYL.

As regards this clonotype: The conserved phenylalanine or tryptophan is not found at the CDR3 terminus, so this likely reflects a read error. No DNA is shown, since the ends of the CDR3 on it are uncertain; the CDR3 is the one TCRdb lists. The CDR3: CASSPLSAVKAYI. The J gene is TRBJ2-3, the V gene TRBV18; TRBD2, the table's D call, was not compared with the DNA. The CDR3 is 13 amino acids long, termini counted. Germline loops: CDR1 KGHSH, CDR2 LQKENI.

Points on this clonotype: As the CDR3 is not closed by the conserved phenylalanine or tryptophan, this likely results from a read error. The rearrangement links TRBV11-2 to TRBJ2-3; D might be TRBD1 (5 bases). CDR1 is SGHAT and CDR2 is FQNNGV in the germline V gene. This CDR3 has 16 amino acids. CDR3 nucleotides: TGTGCCAGCAGCTTAGTAGTTGGACGGGCGACAGATACACAGTATCTT. Amino acids: CASSLVVGRATDTQYL.